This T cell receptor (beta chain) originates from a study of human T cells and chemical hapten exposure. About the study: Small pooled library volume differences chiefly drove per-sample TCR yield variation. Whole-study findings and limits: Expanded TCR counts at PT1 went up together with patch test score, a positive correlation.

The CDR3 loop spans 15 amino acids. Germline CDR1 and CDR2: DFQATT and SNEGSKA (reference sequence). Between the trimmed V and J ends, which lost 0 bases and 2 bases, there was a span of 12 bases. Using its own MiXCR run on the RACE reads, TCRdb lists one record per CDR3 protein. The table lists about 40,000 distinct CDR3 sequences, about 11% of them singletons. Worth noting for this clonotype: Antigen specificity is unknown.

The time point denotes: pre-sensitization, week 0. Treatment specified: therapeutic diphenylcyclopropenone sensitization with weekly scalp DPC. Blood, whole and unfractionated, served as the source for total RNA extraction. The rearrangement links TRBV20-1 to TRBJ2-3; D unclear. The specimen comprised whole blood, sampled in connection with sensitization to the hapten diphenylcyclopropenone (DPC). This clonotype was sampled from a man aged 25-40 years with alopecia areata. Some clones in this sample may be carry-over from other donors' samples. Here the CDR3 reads CSARDRRTYTDTQYF. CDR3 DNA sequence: TGCAGTGCTAGAGATAGAAGAACCTACACAGATACGCAGTATTTT.